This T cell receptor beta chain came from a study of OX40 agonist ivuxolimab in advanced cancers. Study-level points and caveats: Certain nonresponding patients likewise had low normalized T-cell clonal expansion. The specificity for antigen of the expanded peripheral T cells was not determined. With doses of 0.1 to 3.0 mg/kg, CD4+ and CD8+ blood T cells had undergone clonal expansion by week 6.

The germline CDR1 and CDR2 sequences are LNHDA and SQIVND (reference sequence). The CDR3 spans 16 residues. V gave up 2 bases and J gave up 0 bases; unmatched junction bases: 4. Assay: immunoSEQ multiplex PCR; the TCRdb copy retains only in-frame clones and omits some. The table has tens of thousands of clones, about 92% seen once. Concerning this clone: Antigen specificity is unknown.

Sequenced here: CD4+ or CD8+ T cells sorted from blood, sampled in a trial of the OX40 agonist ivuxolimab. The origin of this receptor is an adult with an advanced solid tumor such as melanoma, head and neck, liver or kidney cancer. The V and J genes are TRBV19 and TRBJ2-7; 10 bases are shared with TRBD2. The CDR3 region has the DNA TGTGCCAGTAGTATACAAGGACTAGCGGCCTCCTACGAGCAGTACTTC. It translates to CASSIQGLAASYEQYF.